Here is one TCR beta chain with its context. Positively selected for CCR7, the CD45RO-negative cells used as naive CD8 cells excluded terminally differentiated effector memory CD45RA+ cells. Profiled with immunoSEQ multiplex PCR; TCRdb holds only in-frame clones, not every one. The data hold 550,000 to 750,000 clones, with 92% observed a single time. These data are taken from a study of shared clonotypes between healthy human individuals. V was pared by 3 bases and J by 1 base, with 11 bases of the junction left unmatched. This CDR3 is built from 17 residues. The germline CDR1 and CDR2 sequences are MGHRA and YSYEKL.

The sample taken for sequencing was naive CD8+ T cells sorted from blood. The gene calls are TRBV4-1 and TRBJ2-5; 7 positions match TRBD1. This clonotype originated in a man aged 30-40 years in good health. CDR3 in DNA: TGCGCCAGCAGCCATGCCGGGACAGCAAACACCCAAGAGACCCAGTACTTC. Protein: CASSHAGTANTQETQYF.